This T cell receptor (beta chain) is drawn from a study of cytomegalovirus exposure and HLA in healthy donors. Researchers ran the PCR with 60 Vbeta and 13 Jbeta primers. Profiling relied on immunoSEQ multiplex PCR, and the TCRdb table lists in-frame clones only, not all of them. The sample includes 90,000 to 140,000 clones, around 80% seen only once; the top ten take around 8.5%. Study results and caveats: The later analysis indicated that the majority of CMV-associated TCR beta chains appeared HLA-restricted. In an earlier analysis, about 87% or about 30%: the productive usage of most TCR beta V segments.

CDR1 is MDHEN and CDR2 is SYDVKM in the germline V gene. The CDR3 length is 14 residues. The V end lost 6 bases, the J end lost 0 bases, and 11 bases lay between the germline ends. As regards this clone: Its antigen is not known.

Sequenced: PBMCs. This rearrangement joins TRBV28 to TRBJ1-1, with D perhaps TRBD1 (5 bases). The TCR sequence derives from a man in his forties in good health and CMV-seropositive. The CDR3 DNA is TGTGCCAGCAGCCCGGGGGGAATGAACACTGAAGCTTTCTTT. Its translation is CASSPGGMNTEAFF.